This T cell receptor beta chain comes out of a study of T cell responses to AZD1222 COVID-19 vaccine. Findings of the study overall: Targets within unmutated variant regions were reportedly found for nearly half of spike-specific TCRs.

Trimming took 4 bases from V and 4 from J, leaving 17 bases between them. The V gene's germline CDR1 is LNHNV and CDR2 YYDKDF (reference sequence). The CDR3 is 15 amino acids. The table came from immunoSEQ multiplex PCR; TCRdb's copy has only in-frame clones and leaves some out. This table has approximately 160,000 clones, 90% appearing once. As for this clone: The antigen remains undetermined.

The receptor was derived from an adult in good health. This chain connects TRBV15 to TRBJ2-7, with D possibly being TRBD2 (6 bases). The input for sequencing was peripheral blood, taken on day 0 of AZD1222 vaccination. In DNA, the CDR3 is TGTGCCACCAGCACTGGAGGGTTGGGTTTTTACGAGCAGTACTTC. This encodes CATSTGGLGFYEQYF.